Below are 17 T cell receptor beta chains sequenced from a single sample in a study of cytomegalovirus exposure and HLA in healthy donors. With 60 Vbeta and 13 Jbeta primers, the PCR was carried out. TCRdb keeps only in-frame clones here, not all; method: immunoSEQ multiplex PCR. The sample shows 85,000 to 130,000 clones, over 70% of them seen only once. The sequenced sample consisted of PBMCs. These TCRs come from a male donor in good health and CMV-seropositive.

V gene TRBV11-2 combines with J gene TRBJ2-3; possible D gene TRBD1, 5 bases. Per the germline V gene, CDR1 is SGHAT and CDR2 is FQNNGV. The CDR3 is made up of 14 amino acids. Trimming shortened V by 1 base and J by 3 bases, and 8 bases separated the two germline ends. This chain's CDR3 is CASSLGGWTDTQYF. In nucleotides, the CDR3 is TGTGCCAGCAGCTTAGGGGGCTGGACAGATACGCAGTATTTT. Filled out from reference TRBV11-2 and TRBJ2-3, the complete variable domain reads EAGVAQSPRYKIIEKRQSVAFWCNPISGHATLYWYQQILGQGPKLLIQFQNNGVVDDSQLPKDRFSAERLKGVDSTLKIQPAKLEDSAVYLCASSLGGWTDTQYFGPGTRLTVL.

This rearrangement joins TRBV2 to TRBJ2-5, with D hard to call. The CDR3 is 11 amino acids. The germline CDR1 and CDR2 sequences are SNHLY and FYNNEI. V was clipped by 8 bases and J by 3 bases, with 7 bases between them. DNA of the CDR3: TGTGCCAGCCTAAAAGAAGAGACCCAGTACTTC. Protein sequence: CASLKEETQYF.

V is TRBV6-1 and J is TRBJ1-1; the D gene is possibly TRBD1 (5 bases). This CDR3 is 13 amino acids long. V was cut by 8 bases and J by 5 bases, with 15 bases left in between. Germline CDR1 MNHNS, CDR2 SASEGT. This chain's CDR3 is CASYGRVGTEAFF. The CDR3, as DNA: TGTGCCAGCTATGGCAGGGTGGGTACTGAAGCTTTCTTT.

The chain's CDR3 is CATSGTLATNEKLFF. The CDR3 nucleotides are TGTGCCACCTCCGGGACTCTTGCAACTAATGAAAAACTGTTTTTT. The gene calls are TRBV2 and TRBJ1-4; TRBD1 is a possible D gene (5 bases). Trimming left V 10 bases short and J 0 bases short, with 15 bases between. The CDR3 is 15 amino acids. Germline CDR1 and CDR2: SNHLY and FYNNEI.

The rearrangement uses TRBV4-2 and TRBJ2-2; 12 bases are shared with TRBD2. With 4 bases clipped from V and 3 bases from J, the junction kept 3 bases outside the gene matches. The CDR3 sequence is 16 residues long. Germline loops: CDR1 LGHNA, CDR2 YNFKEQ. The CDR3 loop is CASSPTSGRYTGELFF. The CDR3 nucleotides are TGTGCCAGCAGCCCCACTAGCGGGAGGTACACCGGGGAGCTGTTTTTT.

Only one count was recorded for this clone. The chain couples TRBV28 to TRBJ2-3; the match to TRBD2 covers 10 bases. With V trimmed by 3 bases and J by 3 bases, 9 bases remained unmatched. Per germline, CDR1 MDHEN and CDR2 SYDVKM. The CDR3 consists of 17 residues. As DNA, the CDR3 is TGTGCCAGCAGTTTTGAGGGGTTAGCGGGAGGTACAGATACGCAGTATTTT. Protein product: CASSFEGLAGGTDTQYF.

This CDR3 is CASSGTGSGNTIYF. In DNA form, the CDR3 reads TGTGCCAGCAGTGGGACAGGCTCTGGAAACACCATATATTTT. The chain carries TRBV25-1 and TRBJ1-3, with TRBD1 matching over 7 bases. V trimming: 4 bases; J trimming: 0 bases; junction bases outside the gene matches: 0. Per germline, CDR1 MGHDK and CDR2 SYGVNS. The CDR3 has 14 amino acids.

The rearrangement links TRBV10-3 to TRBJ1-3, with D perhaps matching TRBD1 (6 bases). The CDR3 extends over 15 amino acids. CDR1 is ENHRY, CDR2 SYGVKD, per germline. V was pared by 5 bases and J by 0 bases, with 11 bases between. DNA for the CDR3: TGTGCCATCAGTCAGGGGCCCACCTCTGGAAACACCATATATTTT. Translating it yields CAISQGPTSGNTIYF.

Only a few counts were recorded for this clone. The chain links TRBV11-2 to TRBJ2-3, with 7 bases that match TRBD1. The CDR3 length is 16 residues. Trimming took 4 bases from V and 0 from J; bases not matched to a gene: 7. Germline loops: CDR1 SGHAT, CDR2 FQNNGV. Written as DNA, the CDR3 is TGTGCCAGCAGCTCCTGGGGACAGACTAGCACAGATACGCAGTATTTT. This codes for CASSSWGQTSTDTQYF.

This clone was found a few times. The J gene is TRBJ2-3, the V gene TRBV7-9, with TRBD2 identical over 10 bases. Germline V gene data show CDR1 as SEHNR and CDR2 as FQNEAQ (reference sequence). After removal of 5 bases from V and 7 bases from J, the junction contained 12 bases not matched to a gene. This CDR3 has 16 amino acids. CDR3 amino acids: CASSLTAGGPKNTQYF. The CDR3 DNA is TGTGCCAGCAGCCTAACAGCGGGGGGGCCAAAGAATACGCAGTATTTT.

This clone showed up just a few times. V and J are TRBV6-5 and TRBJ2-7; 8 positions agree with TRBD1. Germline values: CDR1 MNHEY, CDR2 SVGAGI. Trimming cost V 2 bases and J 6 bases; bases outside gene matches: 9. The CDR3 length is 15 residues. The CDR3 DNA sequence: TGTGCCAGCAGTTACACCGGGACAGGAGGGGTCGAGCAGTACTTC. This sequence encodes CASSYTGTGGVEQYF.

CDR3 coding DNA: TGTGCCAGCAGTTGGGACTACACCTACGAGCAGTACTTC. It translates to CASSWDYTYEQYF. The V and J genes are TRBV7-9 and TRBJ2-7; 7 nucleotides agree with TRBD2. CDR1 SEHNR and CDR2 FQNEAQ come from the germline V gene (reference sequence). This CDR3 spans 13 amino acids. Trimming removed 6 bases from V and 2 bases from J; junction bases left unmatched: 4.

This clone was observed a single time. The V call is TRBV7-2, the J call TRBJ1-4; a possible D gene is TRBD1 (5 bases). From germline, CDR1 is SGHTA and CDR2 FQGNSA. V was shortened by 1 base and J by 16 bases, with 16 bases between the two germline ends. The CDR3 has 13 amino acids. This CDR3 reads CASSLGRQMVPFF. The CDR3 bases are TGTGCCAGCAGCTTAGGGCGACAGATGGTTCCGTTTTTT.

The chain couples TRBV4-2 to TRBJ2-7; the D gene is possibly TRBD1 (5 bases). CDR1 is LGHNA, CDR2 YNFKEQ, per germline. Trimming cost V 1 base and J 2 bases, with 9 bases left between them. The CDR3 sequence is 14 residues long. The CDR3 DNA is TGTGCCAGCAGCCAAGGAGACAGCACCTACGAGCAGTACTTC. Its protein is CASSQGDSTYEQYF.

This clone was detected only a few times. The genes are TRBV2 and TRBJ1-6; 8 positions match TRBD1. Germline assignment: CDR1 SNHLY and CDR2 FYNNEI. Trimming at V came to 6 bases and at J to 5 bases, leaving 6 bases not matched to a gene. This CDR3 is 15 amino acids long. The CDR3 sequence is CASRRDRNNNSPLHF. DNA of the CDR3: TGTGCCAGCAGGCGGGACAGGAACAATAATTCACCCCTCCACTTT.

The chain employs TRBV4-3 and TRBJ2-1; D unresolved. Germline CDR1 and CDR2: LGHNA and YSLEER. There are 16 residues in the CDR3. Trimming removed 0 bases from V and 0 bases from J, with 9 bases in between. The CDR3 DNA reads as TGCGCCAGCAGCCAAGATCTACTAAGCTCCTACAATGAGCAGTTCTTC. Protein sequence: CASSQDLLSSYNEQFF.

The gene calls are TRBV29-1 and TRBJ1-1; D ambiguous. Germline V gene lookup returns CDR1 SQVTM and CDR2 ANQGSEA. V was cut by 8 bases and J by 1 base, with 14 bases left in between. This CDR3 is 13 amino acids long. The CDR3 reads CSTEERTNTEAFF. In DNA, the CDR3 is TGCAGCACGGAGGAACGGACGAACACTGAAGCTTTCTTT. The full variable domain, its missing parts supplied by reference TRBV29-1 and TRBJ1-1, is SAVISQKPSRDICQRGTSLTIQCQVDSQVTMMFWYRQQPGQSLTLIATANQGSEATYESGFVIDKFPISRPNLTFSTLTVSNMSPEDSSIYLCSTEERTNTEAFFGQGTRLTVV.